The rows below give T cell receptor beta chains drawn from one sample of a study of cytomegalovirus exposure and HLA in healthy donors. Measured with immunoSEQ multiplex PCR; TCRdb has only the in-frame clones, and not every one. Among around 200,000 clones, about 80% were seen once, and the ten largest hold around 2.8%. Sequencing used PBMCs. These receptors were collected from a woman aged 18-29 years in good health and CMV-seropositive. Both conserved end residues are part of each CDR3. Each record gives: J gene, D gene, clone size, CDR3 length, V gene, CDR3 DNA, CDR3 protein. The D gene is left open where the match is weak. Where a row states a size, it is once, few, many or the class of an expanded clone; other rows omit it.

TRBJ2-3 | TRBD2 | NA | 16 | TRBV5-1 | TGCGCCAGCAACAGGCTGGGACTAGCGACCACAGATACGCAGTATTTT | CASNRLGLATTDTQYF
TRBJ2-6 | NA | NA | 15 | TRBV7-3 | TGTGCCAGCAGCCCCAATAGTGCTGGGGCCAACGTCCTGACTTTC | CASSPNSAGANVLTF
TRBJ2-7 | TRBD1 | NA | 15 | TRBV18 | TGTGCCAGCTCACCTCGGACAGGTAAATCCTACGAGCAGTACTTC | CASSPRTGKSYEQYF
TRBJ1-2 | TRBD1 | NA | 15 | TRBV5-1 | TGCGCCAGCAGCTTGGGACAGGGGGCTGGTTATGGCTACACCTTC | CASSLGQGAGYGYTF
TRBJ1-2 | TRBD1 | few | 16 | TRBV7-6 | TGTGCCAGCAGCTTAGGCGGGACAGGGACCCACTATGGCTACACCTTC | CASSLGGTGTHYGYTF
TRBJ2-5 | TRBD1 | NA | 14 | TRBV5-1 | TGCGCCAGCAGTTCGACAGGGGTCCAAGAGACCCAGTACTTC | CASSSTGVQETQYF
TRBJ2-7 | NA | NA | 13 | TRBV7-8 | TGTGCCAGCAGCTCCGGACAGACCTACGAGCAGTACTTC | CASSSGQTYEQYF
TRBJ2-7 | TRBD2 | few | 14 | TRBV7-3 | TGTGCCAGCAGCACCGCCGGGGGGACCTCCGAGCAGTACTTC | CASSTAGGTSEQYF
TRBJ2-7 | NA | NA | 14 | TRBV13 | TGTGCCAGCAGCCGCCGGGCAGGGCTGTGGGAGCAGTACTTC | CASSRRAGLWEQYF
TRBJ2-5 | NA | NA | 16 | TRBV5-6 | TGTGCCAGCAGCAAAGGGTCGGTGAGGGTCAGGGAGACCCAGTACTTC | CASSKGSVRVRETQYF
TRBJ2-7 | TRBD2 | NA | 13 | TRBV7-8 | TGTGCCAGCAGTTTTGGACTAGCCTACGAGCAGTACTTC | CASSFGLAYEQYF
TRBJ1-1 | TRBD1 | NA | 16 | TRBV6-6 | TGTGCCAGCAGTCGCGACAGGGTAGTCCCGAACACTGAAGCTTTCTTT | CASSRDRVVPNTEAFF
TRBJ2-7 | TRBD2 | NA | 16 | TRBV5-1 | TGCGCCAGCAGCTTTGACCGGACTAGCGGGCTCTACGAGCAGTACTTC | CASSFDRTSGLYEQYF
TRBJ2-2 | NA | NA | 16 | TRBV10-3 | TGTGCCATCAGTGCGACGGGAGCGGCGAACACCGGGGAGCTGTTTTTT | CAISATGAANTGELFF
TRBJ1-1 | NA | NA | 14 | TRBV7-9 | TGTGCCAGCAGCAATACAGGTGGGAACACTGAAGCTTTCTTT | CASSNTGGNTEAFF
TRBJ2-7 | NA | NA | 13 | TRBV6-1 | TGTGCCTGCCTCGTGGACATCTCCTACGAGCAGTACTTC | CACLVDISYEQYF
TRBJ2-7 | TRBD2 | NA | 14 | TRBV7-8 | TGTGCCACCGAGACTAGCGGGGGATCCTACGAGCAGTACTTC | CATETSGGSYEQYF
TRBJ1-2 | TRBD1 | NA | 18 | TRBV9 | TGTGCCAGCAGCGTAGCTGGGTTGGTGGCAGACAGGGTAGCTGGCTACACCTTC | CASSVAGLVADRVAGYTF
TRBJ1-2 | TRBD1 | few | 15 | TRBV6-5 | TGTGCCAGCAGTCCTGCGGACAGGGGTAGCTATGGCTACACCTTC | CASSPADRGSYGYTF
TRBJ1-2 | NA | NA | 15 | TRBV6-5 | TGTGCCAGCAGTTACCAACAGGGAACTAACTATGGCTACACCTTC | CASSYQQGTNYGYTF
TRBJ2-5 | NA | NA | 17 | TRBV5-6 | TGTGCCAGCAGCTCCTCTAGGCGGTTCTTACGTCAAGAGACCCAGTACTTC | CASSSSRRFLRQETQYF
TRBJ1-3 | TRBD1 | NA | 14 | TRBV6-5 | TGTGCCGTCGGGGGACAGGACTCTGGAAACACCATATATTTT | CAVGGQDSGNTIYF
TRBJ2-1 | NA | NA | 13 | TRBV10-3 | TGTGCCATCAGTGAGCAGATATCCAATGAGCAGTTCTTC | CAISEQISNEQFF
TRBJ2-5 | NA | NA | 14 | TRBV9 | TGTGCCAGCAGCGTAGGTGTAGCGGTTGAGACCCAGTACTTC | CASSVGVAVETQYF
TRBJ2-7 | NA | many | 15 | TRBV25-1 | TGTGCCAGCAGTGGCGGGCGCATAGCCGGGGGCGAGCAGTACTTC | CASSGGRIAGGEQYF
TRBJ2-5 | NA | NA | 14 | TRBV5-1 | TGCGCCAGCAGCTTGGCAGGGGTTAGTGAGACCCAGTACTTC | CASSLAGVSETQYF
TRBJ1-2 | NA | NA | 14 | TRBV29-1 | TGCAGCGTCCCCGAGGGGGACAATACCTATGGCTACACCTTC | CSVPEGDNTYGYTF
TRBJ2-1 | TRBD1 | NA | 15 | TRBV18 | TGTGCCAGCTCACGTGCTTGGGGACAGGGTAATGAGCAGTTCTTC | CASSRAWGQGNEQFF
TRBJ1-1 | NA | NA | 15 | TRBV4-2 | TGTGCCAGCAGCCAAGATAGTAACGGGAACACTGAAGCTTTCTTT | CASSQDSNGNTEAFF
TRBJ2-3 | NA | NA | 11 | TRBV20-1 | TGCAGTGCTAGAGATCTTAATACGCAGTATTTT | CSARDLNTQYF
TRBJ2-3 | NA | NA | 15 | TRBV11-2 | TGTGCCAGCAGCTTAGGCAGGGGGGGCACAGATACGCAGTATTTT | CASSLGRGGTDTQYF
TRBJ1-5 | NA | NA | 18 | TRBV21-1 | TGTGCCAGCAGCAAAAAAGGCGAGACAGGGACGAGCAATCAGCCCCAGCATTTT | CASSKKGETGTSNQPQHF
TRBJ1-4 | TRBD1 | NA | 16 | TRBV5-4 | TGTGCCACCAAGATCGGGACAGGGTCCAGAAGTGGAAAACTGTTTTTT | CATKIGTGSRSGKLFF
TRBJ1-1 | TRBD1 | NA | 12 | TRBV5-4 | TGTGCCAGCAGCTTGGGACAGGGTGAAGCTTTCTTT | CASSLGQGEAFF
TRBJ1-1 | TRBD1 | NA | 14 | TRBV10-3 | TGTGCCATCAGGAGGGACAGGGCTGACACTGAAGCTTTCTTT | CAIRRDRADTEAFF
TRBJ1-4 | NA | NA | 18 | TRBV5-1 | TGCGCCAGCAGCTTGGGCCCCTCAGGGAAAACGGAGTCTGAAAAACTGTTTTTT | CASSLGPSGKTESEKLFF
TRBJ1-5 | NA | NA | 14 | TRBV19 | TGTGCCAGTAGTAGAGGGGGAAGGGATCAGCCCCAGCATTTT | CASSRGGRDQPQHF
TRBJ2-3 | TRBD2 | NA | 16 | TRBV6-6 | TGTGCCAGCAGTTATTCGTGGGGGGGGACCACAGATACGCAGTATTTT | CASSYSWGGTTDTQYF
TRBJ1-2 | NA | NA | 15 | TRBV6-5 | TGTGCCAGCCGCGGCTCGGGAACCTACTCCTATGGCTACACCTTC | CASRGSGTYSYGYTF
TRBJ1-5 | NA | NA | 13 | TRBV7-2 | TGTGCCAGCAGCCCGGGGGGAGGACAGCCCCAGCATTTT | CASSPGGGQPQHF
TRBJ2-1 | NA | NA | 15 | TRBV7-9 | TGTGCCAGCAGCTTCGGGCAGGGCATGGACAATGAGCAGTTCTTC | CASSFGQGMDNEQFF
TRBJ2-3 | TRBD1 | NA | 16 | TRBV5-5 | TGTGCCAGCAGCTTGGGAGGGACAGGGAGCGCAGATACGCAGTATTTT | CASSLGGTGSADTQYF
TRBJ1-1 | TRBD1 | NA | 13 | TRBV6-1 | TGTGCCAGCAGAACCGACAGGGTCACTGAAGCTTTCTTT | CASRTDRVTEAFF
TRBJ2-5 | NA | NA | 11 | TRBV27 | TGTGCCAGCCCTACGTGGGAGACCCAGTACTTC | CASPTWETQYF
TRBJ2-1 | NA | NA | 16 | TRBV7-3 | TGTGCCAGCAGCTCCAACATGGGGGCAGCCTACAATGAGCAGTTCTTC | CASSSNMGAAYNEQFF
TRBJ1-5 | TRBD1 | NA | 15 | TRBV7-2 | TGTGCCAGCAGCTTGGGGACAGTTAGCAATCAGCCCCAGCATTTT | CASSLGTVSNQPQHF
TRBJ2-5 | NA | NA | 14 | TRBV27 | TGTGCCAGCAGTACCACCCGGGGTCGCGGGACCCAGTACTTC | CASSTTRGRGTQYF
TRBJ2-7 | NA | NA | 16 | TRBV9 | TGTGCCAGCAGCGTGGTAGGATCAGCGGCGTTGGGCGAGCAGTACTTC | CASSVVGSAALGEQYF
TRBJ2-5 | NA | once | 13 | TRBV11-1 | TGTGCCAGCAGCTTGTCGGGGGGCGAGACCCAGTACTTC | CASSLSGGETQYF
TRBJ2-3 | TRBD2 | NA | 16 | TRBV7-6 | TGTGCCAGCAGCCATAGACTAGCGGGGGACACAGATACGCAGTATTTT | CASSHRLAGDTDTQYF
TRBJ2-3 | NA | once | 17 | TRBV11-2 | TGTGCCAGCAGCCCCCAAACTCGGGGGACTAGCACAGATACGCAGTATTTT | CASSPQTRGTSTDTQYF